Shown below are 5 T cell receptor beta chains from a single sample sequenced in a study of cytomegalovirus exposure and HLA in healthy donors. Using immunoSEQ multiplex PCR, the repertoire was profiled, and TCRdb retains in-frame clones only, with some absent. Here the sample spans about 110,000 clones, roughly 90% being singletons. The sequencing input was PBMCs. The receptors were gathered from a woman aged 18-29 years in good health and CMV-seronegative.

DNA for the CDR3: TGTGCCAGCAGGGGAGAGGACACTGAAGCTTTCTTT. Its protein is CASRGEDTEAFF. This sequence joins TRBV2 and TRBJ1-1, with D uncertain. The germline V gene has CDR1 SNHLY and CDR2 FYNNEI. The CDR3 runs to 12 residues. Trimming pared 6 bases from V and 3 bases from J, leaving 8 bases between.

CDR3 in amino acids: CATKGTAGAYNEQFF. CDR3 coding DNA: TGTGCCACCAAGGGTACAGCGGGGGCCTACAATGAGCAGTTCTTC. The rearrangement joins TRBV7-2 to TRBJ2-1; 8 positions match TRBD2. The length of the CDR3 is 15 residues. Germline lookup yields CDR1 SGHTA and CDR2 FQGNSA. Losses at the gene ends were 10 bases for V and 2 bases for J; bases not matched to a gene: 10.

In DNA, the CDR3 is TGCGCCAGCAGTGAGTTGGGCAGGACTGAAGCTTTCTTT. Protein product: CASSELGRTEAFF. The chain links TRBV10-1 to TRBJ1-1; no reliable D call. The ends were cut back, 1 base at V and 5 bases at J, with 8 bases in the middle. The CDR3 runs to 13 residues. CDR1 and CDR2 from the germline V gene are WNHNN and SYGVQD (reference sequence).

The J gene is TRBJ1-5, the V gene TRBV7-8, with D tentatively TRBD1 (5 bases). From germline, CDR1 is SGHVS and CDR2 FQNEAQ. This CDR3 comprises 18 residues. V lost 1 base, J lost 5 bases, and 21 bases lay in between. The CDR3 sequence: CASSLGWPLRRGDQPQHF. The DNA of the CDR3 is TGTGCCAGCAGCTTAGGTTGGCCCCTCCGACGGGGGGATCAGCCCCAGCATTTT.

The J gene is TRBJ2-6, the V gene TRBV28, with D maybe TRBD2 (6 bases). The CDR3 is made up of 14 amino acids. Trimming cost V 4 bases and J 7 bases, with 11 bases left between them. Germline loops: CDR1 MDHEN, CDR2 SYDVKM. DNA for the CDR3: TGTGCCAGCAGTTACCCGGGACTCGCCAACGTCCTGACTTTC. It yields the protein CASSYPGLANVLTF.